This T cell receptor (beta chain) emerged from a study of lymphopenia after photon versus proton radiotherapy (dated by TCRdb to the late 2010s). General notes on the study: The study compared the immunological effects of photon versus proton radiation therapy in patients with gastrointestinal tumors who developed high-grade lymphopenia. The study aimed to characterize how the two radiation modalities differ in their impact on the immune system. The cohort included some 20 patients with gastrointestinal tumors who developed lymphopenia after receiving either photon or proton therapy. Results and caveats for the whole study, not just this receptor: During treatment, patients who received photon therapy lost naive T cells and TCR diversity and gained effector/memory populations, whereas patients who received proton therapy remained relatively stable. Among patients across the cohort who died, overall survival time showed an inverse correlation with a larger post-nadir drop in TCR diversity. The authors looked at the survival association only in patients who died, and they framed better survival with proton therapy as a possibility rather than a demonstrated result. After the lymphocyte count nadir, oligoclonal expansion, especially of CD8+ Temra cells, was observed in photon-treated repertoires, and the drop in diversity was driven by this expansion.

Library method: the immunoSEQ multiplex PCR assay. Alongside multiparametric flow cytometry, deep sequencing of rearranged TCR beta loci was used to profile the T cell repertoires. Here the immuneACCESS table is served through TCRdb, limited to in-frame sequences with V and J called. Missing clones are a known gap in these copies; in checked studies unresolved V genes cover under half, and the rest lacks a known reason. The sample has approximately 160,000 clones on record, about 88% of them singletons. The ten largest clones add up to approximately 4.8% of the sample. Including the terminal cysteine and phenylalanine, the CDR3 comprises 13 residues. Just CDR3 DNA is preserved here, 39 bases in frame from base 1. V and J lose 2 bases and 6 bases, and a span of 11 bases separates them. The germline V gene provides CDR1 KGHSH and CDR2 LQKENI. A note on this clone: This clone's antigen is unknown. No quality values exist for individual bases; no much larger clone is one base distant.

The sequences come from peripheral blood, collected from a patient treated with photon-based radiotherapy. The chain is made from TRBV18 and TRBJ2-7, and perhaps TRBD2 as D gene, on 6 matching bases. This TCR was recovered from a man aged 50 to 60 with gastric cancer. CDR3 protein: CASSPASEGEQYF. The sequenced DNA: TGTGCCAGCTCACCAGCTAGCGAGGGCGAGCAGTACTTC.